These 26 T cell receptor beta chains originate from one sample sequenced in a study of shared clonotypes between healthy human individuals. Naive CD8 cells lacked CD45RO, underwent positive selection for CCR7 and left out terminally differentiated effector memory CD45RA+ cells. Profiled with immunoSEQ multiplex PCR; TCRdb holds only in-frame clones, not every one. The data hold around 2,000,000 clones, with 85% to 95% observed a single time. Sequencing input: naive CD8+ T cells sorted from blood. The receptors were gathered from a young man in good health.

The chain recombines TRBV4-1 with TRBJ2-3; D call uncertain. V dropped 0 bases and J dropped 4 bases, with 11 bases sitting between them. Germline V gives CDR1 MGHRA, CDR2 YSYEKL. This CDR3 region has 15 residues. The CDR3 sequence is CASSQDNPESDTQYF. Here the CDR3 DNA reads TGCGCCAGCAGCCAAGACAACCCTGAGTCAGATACGCAGTATTTT.

This clone was seen just once. The CDR3 DNA reads as TGTGCCAGTAGCCTTACAGGGGACGGGGTCTACGAGCAGTACTTC. Translation: CASSLTGDGVYEQYF. The chain carries TRBV19 and TRBJ2-7; 7 positions agree with TRBD1. Germline lookup yields CDR1 LNHDA and CDR2 SQIVND (reference sequence). The CDR3 runs 15 residues. J was trimmed by 3 bases and V by 6 bases; bases with no gene match: 11.

Concerning this clone itself: Within the sample, other DNA sequences also encode this same CDR3. The chain recombines TRBV5-4 with TRBJ2-7, with TRBD2 matching 8 bases. CDR3 length: 13 residues. V was pared by 0 bases and J by 4 bases, with 0 bases of the junction left unmatched. Germline V gives CDR1 SGHNT, CDR2 YYREEE (reference sequence). The CDR3, as DNA: TGTGCCAGCAGCTTGGCTAGCGGGTACGAGCAGTACTTC. Translated: CASSLASGYEQYF. The full variable domain, its missing parts supplied by reference TRBV5-4 and TRBJ2-7, is ETGVTQSPTHLIKTRGQQVTLRCSSQSGHNTVSWYQQALGQGPQFIFQYYREEENGRGNFPPRFSGLQFPNYSSELNVNALELDDSALYLCASSLASGYEQYFGPGTRLTVT.

This clone has a single count. The rearrangement links TRBV21-1 to TRBJ1-5. TRBV21-1 is a recognized pseudogene. The CDR3 loop spans 17 amino acids. The CDR3 loop reads CASSKAGGRVSNQPQHF. Written as DNA, the CDR3 is TGTGCCAGCAGCAAAGCAGGGGGGCGGGTTAGCAATCAGCCCCAGCATTTT.

The V call is TRBV7-9, the J call TRBJ2-7; D perhaps matches TRBD2 (5 bases). The CDR3 runs to 13 residues. CDR1 and CDR2 (germline): SEHNR, FQNEAQ (reference sequence). V lost 2 bases and J 6 bases, leaving 11 bases between the germline ends. The CDR3, as DNA: TGTGCCAGCAGCTTAAGCGGTTTGTCCGAGCAGTACTTC. Its translation: CASSLSGLSEQYF.

The chain uses TRBV4-3 and TRBJ2-4; possibly TRBD1 for D (7 bases). CDR1 is LGHNA and CDR2 is YSLEER in the germline V gene. The CDR3 is made up of 16 amino acids. The ends were cut back, 0 bases at V and 1 base at J, with 10 bases in the middle. As DNA, the CDR3 is TGCGCCAGCAGCCAAGATCCAGGGGGGGCCAAAAACATTCAGTACTTC. Protein: CASSQDPGGAKNIQYF.

This chain connects TRBV7-8 to TRBJ1-3; D unclear. With 3 bases removed from V and 9 bases from J, the gap between germline ends came to 12 bases. The CDR3 spans 13 residues. The germline CDR1 and CDR2 sequences are SGHVS and FQNEAQ. CDR3 DNA sequence: TGTGCCAGCAGCTTTTGGGTTGAGGGCACCATATATTTT. Protein product: CASSFWVEGTIYF.

The chain links TRBV27 to TRBJ2-5; no firm D call. This CDR3 spans 13 amino acids. Germline CDR1 reads MNHEY; CDR2 reads SMNVEV (reference sequence). Trimming left V 3 bases short and J 2 bases short, with 7 bases between. The CDR3 DNA reads TGTGCCAGCAGTTTCAGGATTCAAGAGACCCAGTACTTC. This encodes CASSFRIQETQYF.

The rearrangement joins TRBV5-1 to TRBJ2-1; a possible D gene is TRBD2 (5 bases). CDR1 and CDR2 (germline): SGHRS, YFSETQ. Trimming shortened V by 0 bases and J by 8 bases, and 18 bases separated the two germline ends. The CDR3 consists of 16 residues. Written as DNA, the CDR3 is TGCGCCAGCAGCTTGGGGTTGAGCGGAGCCGGGTATGAGCAGTTCTTC. This encodes CASSLGLSGAGYEQFF.

The chain is built from TRBV6-5 and TRBJ2-7; D might be TRBD2 (6 bases). Trimming left V 0 bases short and J 3 bases short, with 15 bases between. Germline V gives CDR1 MNHEY, CDR2 SVGAGI. CDR3 length: 16 residues. The CDR3 region is CASSYSTWGGLYEQYF. In DNA form, the CDR3 reads TGTGCCAGCAGTTACTCGACGTGGGGAGGACTCTACGAGCAGTACTTC.

This sequence joins TRBV5-1 and TRBJ1-4; D unclear. V gave up 7 bases and J gave up 7 bases, with 14 bases separating them. Germline V gene data show CDR1 as SGHRS and CDR2 as YFSETQ. This CDR3 spans 13 amino acids. The CDR3 region is CASSWADREKLFF. The CDR3 nucleotides read TGCGCCAGCTCATGGGCCGATCGTGAAAAACTGTTTTTT.

The chain is built from TRBV7-2 and TRBJ2-3, with D unresolved. The CDR3 extends over 12 amino acids. V lost 5 bases to trimming and J lost 3 bases, with 6 bases between them. The germline CDR1 and CDR2 sequences are SGHTA and FQGNSA. The CDR3 DNA follows: TGTGCCAGCAGCACCCGTACAGATACGCAGTATTTT. This encodes CASSTRTDTQYF. Using reference TRBV7-2 and TRBJ2-3 for the parts outside the CDR3, the full variable domain is GAGVSQSPSNKVTEKGKDVELRCDPISGHTALYWYRQSLGQGLEFLIYFQGNSAPDKSGLPSDRFSAERTGGSVSTLTIQRTQQEDSAVYLCASSTRTDTQYFGPGTRLTVL.

This clone was seen only a few times. This chain connects TRBV29-1 to TRBJ1-6, with D unresolved. In germline, CDR1 is SQVTM, CDR2 ANQGSEA. V lost 0 bases and J 7 bases, leaving 7 bases between the germline ends. The CDR3 is 13 residues long. CDR3 bases: TGCAGCGTTGAAGAAGGCCCCAATTCACCCCTCCACTTT. It is translated as CSVEEGPNSPLHF.

Only a few counts were recorded for this clone. The chain recombines TRBV11-2 with TRBJ1-2; the D gene is possibly TRBD1 (5 bases). Trimming took 6 bases from V and 7 from J, leaving 21 bases between them. The CDR3 contains 15 residues. Germline CDR1 is SGHAT and CDR2 is FQNNGV. The CDR3 DNA reads TGTGCCAGCAGAATCGACCTTGGTTCGGGGGGTGGCTACACCTTC. Encoded protein: CASRIDLGSGGGYTF.

The rearrangement joins TRBV5-1 to TRBJ2-7, with D perhaps given as TRBD1 or TRBD2 (6 bases each). The DNA end is more similar to TRBJ2-1, so the J call may be wrong. The CDR3 is made up of 17 amino acids. The germline CDR1 and CDR2 sequences are SGHRS and YFSETQ. CDR3: CASSLFPTEGVYNEQFF. The CDR3 DNA reads TGCGCCAGCAGCTTGTTCCCTACGGAGGGGGTCTACAATGAGCAGTTCTTC.

The count of this clone is one. The genes are TRBV28 and TRBJ2-6, with D perhaps TRBD2 (5 bases). Germline values: CDR1 MDHEN, CDR2 SYDVKM. There are 15 residues in the CDR3. V was trimmed by 6 bases and J by 0 bases, leaving 9 bases between them. The CDR3 DNA sequence: TGTGCCAGCAGCCCTGACTACTCTGGGGCCAACGTCCTGACTTTC. This encodes CASSPDYSGANVLTF. Full variable domain (remainder filled in from reference TRBV28 and TRBJ2-6): DVKVTQSSRYLVKRTGEKVFLECVQDMDHENMFWYRQDPGLGLRLIYFSYDVKMKEKGDIPEGYSVSREKKERFSLILESASTNQTSMYLCASSPDYSGANVLTFGAGSRLTVL.

This chain links TRBV6-1 with TRBJ2-1; D gene uncertain. There are 14 residues in the CDR3. The germline V gene has CDR1 MNHNS and CDR2 SASEGT. V shed 2 bases and J shed 7 bases, with 12 bases lying between them. CDR3 in amino acids: CASSEWALGNEQFF. CDR3 DNA sequence: TGTGCCAGCAGTGAATGGGCACTGGGAAATGAGCAGTTCTTC.

The V call is TRBV5-6, the J call TRBJ1-1; unclear D gene. Germline CDR1 is SGHDT and CDR2 is YYEEEE. The V end was cut by 0 bases, the J end by 4 bases, with 13 bases between. The CDR3 is 15 residues long. CDR3 bases: TGTGCCAGCAGCTTGGTTAGGCAGGCGAGCACTGAAGCTTTCTTT. Encoded protein: CASSLVRQASTEAFF.

The chain is built from TRBV7-2 and TRBJ2-3; D is unresolved. In germline, CDR1 is SGHTA, CDR2 FQGNSA. V was trimmed by 2 bases and J by 4 bases, leaving 10 bases between them. CDR3 length: 14 residues. The CDR3 nucleotides are TGTGCCAGCAGCTTATGGCCGGACGCAGATACGCAGTATTTT. Amino acid sequence: CASSLWPDADTQYF. Together with reference TRBV7-2 and TRBJ2-3, the CDR3 gives the full variable domain: GAGVSQSPSNKVTEKGKDVELRCDPISGHTALYWYRQSLGQGLEFLIYFQGNSAPDKSGLPSDRFSAERTGGSVSTLTIQRTQQEDSAVYLCASSLWPDADTQYFGPGTRLTVL.

The V call is TRBV28, the J call TRBJ1-1, with a weak D call TRBD1 (6 bases). Between the trimmed V and J ends, which lost 6 bases and 4 bases, there was a span of 12 bases. The germline CDR1 and CDR2 sequences are MDHEN and SYDVKM. The CDR3 runs to 13 residues. The CDR3: CASRQGGLTEAFF. The CDR3 nucleotides read TGTGCCAGCAGGCAAGGGGGTCTCACTGAAGCTTTCTTT.

CDR3 amino acids: CASSEVIGTGGKNIQYF. CDR3 bases: TGTGCCAGCAGTGAAGTAATAGGGACGGGGGGTAAAAACATTCAGTACTTC. The V and J genes are TRBV6-1 and TRBJ2-4; the match to TRBD2 covers 7 bases. V trimming: 1 base; J trimming: 4 bases; junction bases outside the gene matches: 10. The CDR3 loop spans 17 amino acids. Germline values: CDR1 MNHNS, CDR2 SASEGT.

The chain links TRBV5-6 to TRBJ2-3; D gene uncertain. Trimming left V 2 bases short and J 4 bases short, with 14 bases between. CDR3 length: 15 residues. Germline V gives CDR1 SGHDT, CDR2 YYEEEE. CDR3 amino acids: CASSFQVGTADTQYF. In DNA, the CDR3 is TGTGCCAGCAGCTTTCAGGTTGGAACGGCAGATACGCAGTATTTT. Complete variable domain (other parts from reference TRBV5-6 and TRBJ2-3): DAGVTQSPTHLIKTRGQQVTLRCSPKSGHDTVSWYQQALGQGPQFIFQYYEEEERQRGNFPDRFSGHQFPNYSSELNVNALLLGDSALYLCASSFQVGTADTQYFGPGTRLTVL.

This clone was detected only once. The chain recombines TRBV6-5 with TRBJ2-7; TRBD2 matches 12 bases. From germline, CDR1 is MNHEY and CDR2 SVGAGI. Trimming took 7 bases from V and 1 from J; bases not matched to a gene: 5. The CDR3 runs to 15 residues. The CDR3 here is CASIKLAGGSYEQYF. CDR3 bases: TGTGCCAGCATTAAACTAGCGGGGGGATCCTACGAGCAGTACTTC.

The chain links TRBV4-1 to TRBJ2-1; TRBD2 matches at 12 bases. V shed 0 bases and J 4 bases; nucleotides not matched to a gene: 7. Germline-derived CDR1 and CDR2 are MGHRA and YSYEKL. The CDR3 extends over 18 amino acids. This chain's CDR3 is CASSQDLAGGEPYNEQFF. CDR3 nucleotides: TGCGCCAGCAGCCAAGACCTAGCGGGAGGGGAACCATACAATGAGCAGTTCTTC.

The V call is TRBV27, the J call TRBJ2-3, with TRBD2 matching 9 bases. The CDR3 totals 16 residues. J lost 1 base, V lost 5 bases, and 7 bases had no gene match. The germline CDR1 and CDR2 sequences are MNHEY and SMNVEV (reference sequence). The CDR3 here is CASSIRTSVGTDTQYF. Here the CDR3 DNA reads TGTGCCAGCAGTATCCGGACTAGCGTGGGCACAGATACGCAGTATTTT.

The chain joins TRBV4-3 to TRBJ2-1, with 7 bases aligning to TRBD2. With V trimmed by 2 bases and J by 4 bases, 2 bases remained unmatched. This CDR3 has 14 amino acids. Germline V lookup: CDR1 LGHNA, CDR2 YSLEER. The DNA for the CDR3 is TGCGCCAGCAGCCAAACAGCGGGATACAATGAGCAGTTCTTC. Its protein is CASSQTAGYNEQFF.